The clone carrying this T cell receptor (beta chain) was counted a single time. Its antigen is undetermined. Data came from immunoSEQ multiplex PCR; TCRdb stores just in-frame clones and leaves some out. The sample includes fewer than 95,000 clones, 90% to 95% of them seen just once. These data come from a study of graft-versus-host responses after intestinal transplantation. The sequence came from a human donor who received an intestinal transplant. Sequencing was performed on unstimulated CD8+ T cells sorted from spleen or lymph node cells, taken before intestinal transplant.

The chain's CDR3 is CASSQAGGPSYEQYF. DNA of the CDR3: TGTGCCAGCAGCCAGGCCGGGGGTCCCTCCTACGAGCAGTACTTC. This chain links TRBV7-9 with TRBJ2-7, with a weak D call TRBD2 (6 bases). In germline, CDR1 is SEHNR, CDR2 FQNEAQ (reference sequence). V lost 5 bases and J lost 0, with 14 bases in between. CDR3 length equals 15 residues.